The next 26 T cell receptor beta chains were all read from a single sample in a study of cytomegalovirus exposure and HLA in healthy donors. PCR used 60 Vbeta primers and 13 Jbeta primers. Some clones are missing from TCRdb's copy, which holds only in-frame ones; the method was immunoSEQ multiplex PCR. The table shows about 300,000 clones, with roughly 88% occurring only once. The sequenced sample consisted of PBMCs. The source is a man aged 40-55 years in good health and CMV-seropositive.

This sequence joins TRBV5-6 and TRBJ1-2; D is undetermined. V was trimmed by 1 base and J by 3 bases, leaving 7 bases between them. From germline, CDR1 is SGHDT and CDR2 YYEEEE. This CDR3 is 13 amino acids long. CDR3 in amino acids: CASSLTRDYGYTF. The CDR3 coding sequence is TGTGCCAGCAGCTTGACCCGAGACTATGGCTACACCTTC. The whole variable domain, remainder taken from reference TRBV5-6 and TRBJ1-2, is DAGVTQSPTHLIKTRGQQVTLRCSPKSGHDTVSWYQQALGQGPQFIFQYYEEEERQRGNFPDRFSGHQFPNYSSELNVNALLLGDSALYLCASSLTRDYGYTFGSGTRLTVV.

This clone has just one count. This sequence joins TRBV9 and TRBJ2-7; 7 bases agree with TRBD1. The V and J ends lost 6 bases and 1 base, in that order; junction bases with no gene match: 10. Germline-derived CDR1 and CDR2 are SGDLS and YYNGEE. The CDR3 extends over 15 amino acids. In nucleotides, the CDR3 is TGTGCCAGCATGATTTCGGGACAGAGGTCCTACGAGCAGTACTTC. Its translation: CASMISGQRSYEQYF.

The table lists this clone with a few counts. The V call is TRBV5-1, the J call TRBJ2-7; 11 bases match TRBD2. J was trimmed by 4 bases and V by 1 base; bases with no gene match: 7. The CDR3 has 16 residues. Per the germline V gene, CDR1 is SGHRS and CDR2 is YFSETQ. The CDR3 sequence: CASSLNAPSGRYEQYF. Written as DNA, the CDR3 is TGCGCCAGCAGCTTGAACGCGCCTAGCGGGAGGTACGAGCAGTACTTC.

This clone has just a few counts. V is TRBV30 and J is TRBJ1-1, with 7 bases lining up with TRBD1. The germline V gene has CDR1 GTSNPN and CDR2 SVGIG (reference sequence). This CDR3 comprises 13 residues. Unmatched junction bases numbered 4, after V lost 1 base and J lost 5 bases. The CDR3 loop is CAWSGTGVTEAFF. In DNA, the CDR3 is TGTGCCTGGAGTGGAACAGGGGTTACTGAAGCTTTCTTT.

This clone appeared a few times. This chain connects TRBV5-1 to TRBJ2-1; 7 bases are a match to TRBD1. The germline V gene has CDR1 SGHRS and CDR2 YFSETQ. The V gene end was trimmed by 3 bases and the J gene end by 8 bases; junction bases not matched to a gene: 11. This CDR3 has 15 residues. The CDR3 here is CASSWTGQSADEQFF. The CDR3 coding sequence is TGCGCCAGCAGCTGGACAGGACAGTCAGCGGATGAGCAGTTCTTC.

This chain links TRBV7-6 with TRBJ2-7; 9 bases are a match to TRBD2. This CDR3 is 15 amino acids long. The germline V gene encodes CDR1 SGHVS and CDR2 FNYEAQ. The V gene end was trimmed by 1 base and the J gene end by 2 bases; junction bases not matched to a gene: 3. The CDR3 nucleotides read TGTGCCAGCAGCTTAGTAAGCGGGGGGACCTACGAGCAGTACTTC. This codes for CASSLVSGGTYEQYF.

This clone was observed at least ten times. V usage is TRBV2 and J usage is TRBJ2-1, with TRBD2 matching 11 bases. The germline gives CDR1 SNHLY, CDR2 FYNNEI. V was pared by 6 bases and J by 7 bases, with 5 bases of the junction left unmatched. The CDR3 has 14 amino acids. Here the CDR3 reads CASRRLAGSNEQFF. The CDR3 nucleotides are TGTGCCAGCAGGAGACTAGCGGGAAGTAATGAGCAGTTCTTC.

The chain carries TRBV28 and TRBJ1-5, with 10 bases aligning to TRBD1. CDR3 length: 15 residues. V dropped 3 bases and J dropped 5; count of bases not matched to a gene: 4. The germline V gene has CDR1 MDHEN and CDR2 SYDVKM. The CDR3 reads CASSFGQGVDQPQHF. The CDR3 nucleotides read TGTGCCAGCAGTTTTGGACAGGGGGTTGATCAGCCCCAGCATTTT.

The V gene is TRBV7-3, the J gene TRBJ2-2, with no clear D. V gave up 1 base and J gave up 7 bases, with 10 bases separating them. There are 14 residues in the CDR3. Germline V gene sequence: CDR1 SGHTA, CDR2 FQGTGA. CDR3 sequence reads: CASSLNSFYGELFF. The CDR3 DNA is TGTGCCAGCAGCTTAAACAGTTTTTACGGGGAGCTGTTTTTT.

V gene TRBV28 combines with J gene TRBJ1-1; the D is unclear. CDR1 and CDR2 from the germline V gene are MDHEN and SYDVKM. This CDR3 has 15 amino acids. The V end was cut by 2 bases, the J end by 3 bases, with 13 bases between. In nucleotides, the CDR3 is TGTGCCAGCAGTTTAGGCCTTCAAGCGCACACTGAAGCTTTCTTT. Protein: CASSLGLQAHTEAFF.

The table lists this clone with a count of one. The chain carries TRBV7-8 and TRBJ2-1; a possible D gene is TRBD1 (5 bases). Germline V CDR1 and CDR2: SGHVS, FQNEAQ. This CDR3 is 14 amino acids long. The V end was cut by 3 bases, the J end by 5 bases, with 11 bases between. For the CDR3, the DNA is TGTGCCAGCAGCTTCAGGGAACGGAACAATGAGCAGTTCTTC. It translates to CASSFRERNNEQFF.

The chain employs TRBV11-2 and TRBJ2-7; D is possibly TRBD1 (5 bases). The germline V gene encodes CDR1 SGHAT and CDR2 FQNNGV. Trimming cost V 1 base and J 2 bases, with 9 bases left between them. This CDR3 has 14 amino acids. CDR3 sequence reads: CASSLAYRTYEQYF. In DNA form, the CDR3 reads TGTGCCAGCAGCTTAGCTTACAGGACCTACGAGCAGTACTTC.

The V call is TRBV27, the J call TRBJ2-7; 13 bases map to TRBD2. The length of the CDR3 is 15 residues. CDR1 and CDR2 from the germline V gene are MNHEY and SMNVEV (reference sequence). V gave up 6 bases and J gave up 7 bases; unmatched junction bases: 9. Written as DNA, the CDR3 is TGTGCCAGCAGCTACGGACTAGCGGGGGTCTCTGAGCAGTACTTC. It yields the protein CASSYGLAGVSEQYF.

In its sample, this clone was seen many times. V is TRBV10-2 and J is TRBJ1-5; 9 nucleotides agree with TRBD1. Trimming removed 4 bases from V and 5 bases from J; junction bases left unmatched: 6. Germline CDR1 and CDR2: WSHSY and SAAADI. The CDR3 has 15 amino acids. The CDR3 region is CASSVSDRGHQPQHF. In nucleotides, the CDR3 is TGCGCCAGCAGTGTTTCGGACAGGGGCCATCAGCCCCAGCATTTT.

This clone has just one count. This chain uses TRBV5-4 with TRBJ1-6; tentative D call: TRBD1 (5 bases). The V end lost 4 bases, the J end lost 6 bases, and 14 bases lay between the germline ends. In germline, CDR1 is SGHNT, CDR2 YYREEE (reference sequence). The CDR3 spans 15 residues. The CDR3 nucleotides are TGTGCCAGCAGCCCTGGGAAGGGGATTAATTCACCCCTCCACTTT. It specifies CASSPGKGINSPLHF.

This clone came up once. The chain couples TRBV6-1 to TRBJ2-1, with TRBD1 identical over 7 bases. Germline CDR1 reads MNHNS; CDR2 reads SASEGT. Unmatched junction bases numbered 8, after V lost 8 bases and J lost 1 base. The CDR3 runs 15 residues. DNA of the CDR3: TGTGCCAGCTCCGACAGGGATCGGTCCTACAATGAGCAGTTCTTC. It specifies CASSDRDRSYNEQFF.

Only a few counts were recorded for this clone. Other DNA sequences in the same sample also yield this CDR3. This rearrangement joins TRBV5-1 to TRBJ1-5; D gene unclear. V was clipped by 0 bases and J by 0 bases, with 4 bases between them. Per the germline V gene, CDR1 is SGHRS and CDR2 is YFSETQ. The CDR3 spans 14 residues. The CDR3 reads CASSLDTSNQPQHF. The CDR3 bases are TGCGCCAGCAGCTTGGACACTAGCAATCAGCCCCAGCATTTT.

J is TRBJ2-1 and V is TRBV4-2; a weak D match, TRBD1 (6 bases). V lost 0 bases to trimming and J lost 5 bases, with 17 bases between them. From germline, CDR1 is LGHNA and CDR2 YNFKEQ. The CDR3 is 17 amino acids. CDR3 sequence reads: CASSQDRWQGSDNEQFF. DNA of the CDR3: TGTGCCAGCAGCCAAGATCGGTGGCAGGGGAGTGACAATGAGCAGTTCTTC.

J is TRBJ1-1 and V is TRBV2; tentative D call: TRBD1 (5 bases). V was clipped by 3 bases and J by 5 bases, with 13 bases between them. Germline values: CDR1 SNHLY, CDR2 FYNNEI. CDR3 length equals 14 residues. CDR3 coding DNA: TGTGCCAGCAGTGACAGGGTTGGCGGAACTGAAGCTTTCTTT. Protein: CASSDRVGGTEAFF.

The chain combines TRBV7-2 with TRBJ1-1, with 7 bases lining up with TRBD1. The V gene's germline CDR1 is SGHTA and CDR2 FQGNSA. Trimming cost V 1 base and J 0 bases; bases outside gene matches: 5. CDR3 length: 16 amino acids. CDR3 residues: CASSLDRDSLNTEAFF. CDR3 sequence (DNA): TGTGCCAGCAGCTTAGATCGGGACAGCCTGAACACTGAAGCTTTCTTT.

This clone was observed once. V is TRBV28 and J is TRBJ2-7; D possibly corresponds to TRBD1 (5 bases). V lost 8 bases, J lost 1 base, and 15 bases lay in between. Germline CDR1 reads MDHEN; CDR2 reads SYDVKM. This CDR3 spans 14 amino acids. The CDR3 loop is CASGRQRPSYEQYF. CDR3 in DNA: TGTGCCAGCGGCCGACAGAGACCTTCCTACGAGCAGTACTTC.

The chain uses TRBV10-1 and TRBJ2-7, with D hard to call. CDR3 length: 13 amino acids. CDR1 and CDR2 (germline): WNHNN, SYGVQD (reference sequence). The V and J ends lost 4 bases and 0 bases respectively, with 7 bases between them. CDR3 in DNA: TGCGCCAGCAGTGGTCCCGGCTCCTACGAGCAGTACTTC. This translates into CASSGPGSYEQYF.

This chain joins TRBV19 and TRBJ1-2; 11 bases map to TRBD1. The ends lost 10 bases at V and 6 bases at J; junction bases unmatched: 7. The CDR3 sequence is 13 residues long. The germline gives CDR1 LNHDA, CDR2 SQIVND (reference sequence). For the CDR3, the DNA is TGTGCCACCACGGACAGGGGGCGGCATGGCTACACCTTC. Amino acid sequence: CATTDRGRHGYTF.

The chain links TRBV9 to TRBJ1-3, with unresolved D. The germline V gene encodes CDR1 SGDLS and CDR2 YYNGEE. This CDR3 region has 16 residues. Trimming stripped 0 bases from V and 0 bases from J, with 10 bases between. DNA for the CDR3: TGTGCCAGCAGCGTAGACGGATGGAGCTCTGGAAACACCATATATTTT. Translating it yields CASSVDGWSSGNTIYF.

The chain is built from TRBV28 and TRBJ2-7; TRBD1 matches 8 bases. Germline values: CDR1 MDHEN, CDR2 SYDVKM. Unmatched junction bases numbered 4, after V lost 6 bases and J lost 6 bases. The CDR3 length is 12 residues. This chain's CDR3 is CASRRTGLEQYF. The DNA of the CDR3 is TGTGCCAGCAGGCGGACAGGGCTCGAGCAGTACTTC.

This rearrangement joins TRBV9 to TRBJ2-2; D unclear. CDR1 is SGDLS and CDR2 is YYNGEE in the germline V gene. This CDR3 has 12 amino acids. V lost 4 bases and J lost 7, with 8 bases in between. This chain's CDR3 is CASSLRSGELFF. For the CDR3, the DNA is TGTGCCAGCAGCTTACGCAGCGGGGAGCTGTTTTTT.